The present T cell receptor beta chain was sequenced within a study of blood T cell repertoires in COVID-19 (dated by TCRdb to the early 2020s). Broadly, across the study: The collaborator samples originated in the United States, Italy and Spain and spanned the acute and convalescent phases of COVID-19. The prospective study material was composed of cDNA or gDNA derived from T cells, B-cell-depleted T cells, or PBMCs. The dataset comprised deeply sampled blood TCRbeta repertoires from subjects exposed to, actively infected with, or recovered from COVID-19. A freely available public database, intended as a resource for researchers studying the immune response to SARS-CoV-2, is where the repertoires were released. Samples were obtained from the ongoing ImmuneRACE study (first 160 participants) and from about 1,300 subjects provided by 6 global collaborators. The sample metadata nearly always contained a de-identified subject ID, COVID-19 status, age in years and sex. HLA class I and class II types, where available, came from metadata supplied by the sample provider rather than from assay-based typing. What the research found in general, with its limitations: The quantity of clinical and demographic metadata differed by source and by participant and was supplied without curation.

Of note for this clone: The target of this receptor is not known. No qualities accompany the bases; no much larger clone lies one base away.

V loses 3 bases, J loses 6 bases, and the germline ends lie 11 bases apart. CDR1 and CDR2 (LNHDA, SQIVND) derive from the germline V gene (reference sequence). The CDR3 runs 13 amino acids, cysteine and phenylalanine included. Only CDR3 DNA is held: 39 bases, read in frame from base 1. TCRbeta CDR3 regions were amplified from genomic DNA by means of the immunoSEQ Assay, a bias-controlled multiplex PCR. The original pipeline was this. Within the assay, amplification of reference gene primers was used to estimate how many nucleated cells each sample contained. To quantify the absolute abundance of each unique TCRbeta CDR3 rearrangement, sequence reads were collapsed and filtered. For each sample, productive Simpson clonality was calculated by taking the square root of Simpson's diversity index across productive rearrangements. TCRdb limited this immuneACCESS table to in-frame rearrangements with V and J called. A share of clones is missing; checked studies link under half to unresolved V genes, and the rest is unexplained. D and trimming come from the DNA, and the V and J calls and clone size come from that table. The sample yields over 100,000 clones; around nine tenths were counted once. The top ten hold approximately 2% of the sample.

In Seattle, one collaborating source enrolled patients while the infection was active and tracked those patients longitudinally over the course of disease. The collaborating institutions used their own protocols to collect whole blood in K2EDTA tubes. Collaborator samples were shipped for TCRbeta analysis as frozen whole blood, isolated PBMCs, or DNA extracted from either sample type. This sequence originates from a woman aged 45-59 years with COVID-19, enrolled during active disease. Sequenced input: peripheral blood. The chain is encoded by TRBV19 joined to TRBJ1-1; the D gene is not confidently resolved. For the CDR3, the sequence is CASSIHSVAEAFF. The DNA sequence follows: TGTGCCAGTAGTATTCATTCGGTTGCTGAAGCTTTCTTT. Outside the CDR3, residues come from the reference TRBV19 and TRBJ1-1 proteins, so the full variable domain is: DGGITQSPKYLFRKEGQNVTLSCEQNLNHDAMYWYRQDPGQGLRLIYYSQIVNDFQKGDIAEGYSVSREKKESFPLTVTSAQKNPTAFYLCASSIHSVAEAFFGQGTRLTVV.